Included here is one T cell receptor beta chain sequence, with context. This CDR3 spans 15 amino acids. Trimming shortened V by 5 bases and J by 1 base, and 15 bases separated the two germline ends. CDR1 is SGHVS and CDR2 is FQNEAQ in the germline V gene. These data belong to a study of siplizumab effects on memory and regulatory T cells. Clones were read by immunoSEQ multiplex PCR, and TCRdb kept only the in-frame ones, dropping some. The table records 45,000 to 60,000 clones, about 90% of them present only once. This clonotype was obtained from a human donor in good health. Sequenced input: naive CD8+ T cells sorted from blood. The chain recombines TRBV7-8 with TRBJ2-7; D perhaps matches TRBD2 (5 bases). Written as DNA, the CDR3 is TGTGCCAGCAGCATTCGGGATTTGACGTCCTACGAGCAGTACTTC. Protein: CASSIRDLTSYEQYF. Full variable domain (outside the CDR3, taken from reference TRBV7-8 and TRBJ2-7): GAGVSQSPRYKVAKRGQDVALRCDPISGHVSLFWYQQALGQGPEFLTYFQNEAQLDKSGLPSDRFFAERPEGSVSTLKIQRTQQEDSAVYLCASSIRDLTSYEQYFGPGTRLTVT.